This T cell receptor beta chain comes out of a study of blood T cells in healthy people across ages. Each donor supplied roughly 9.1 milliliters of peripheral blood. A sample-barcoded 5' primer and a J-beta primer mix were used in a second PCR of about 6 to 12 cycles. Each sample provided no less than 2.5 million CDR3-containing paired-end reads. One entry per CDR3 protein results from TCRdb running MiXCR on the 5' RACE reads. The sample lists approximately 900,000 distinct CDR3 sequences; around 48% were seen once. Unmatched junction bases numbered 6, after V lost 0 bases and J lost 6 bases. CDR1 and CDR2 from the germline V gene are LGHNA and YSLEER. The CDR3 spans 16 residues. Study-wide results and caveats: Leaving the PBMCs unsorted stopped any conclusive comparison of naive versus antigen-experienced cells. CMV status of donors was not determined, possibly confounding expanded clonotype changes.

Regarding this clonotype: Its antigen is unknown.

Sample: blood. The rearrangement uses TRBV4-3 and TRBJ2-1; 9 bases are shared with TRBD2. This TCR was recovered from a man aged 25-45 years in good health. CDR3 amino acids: CASSQEWAGGLNEQFF. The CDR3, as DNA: TGCGCCAGCAGCCAAGAGTGGGCGGGGGGGCTCAATGAGCAGTTCTTC.